This T cell receptor (beta chain) is from a study of blood T cell repertoires in COVID-19. Looking at the study overall: COVID-19 samples from acute and convalescent phases originated in the United States, Italy and Spain.

Original processing notes: Amplifying reference gene primers gave estimates of nucleated cell counts. Produced via immunoSEQ multiplex PCR; TCRdb's table is partial and in-frame only. D and trimming come from the DNA, and the V and J calls and clone size come from that table. The sample has approximately 260,000 clones; 86% are singletons. This CDR3 has 15 amino acids. Losses at the gene ends were 4 bases for V and 7 bases for J; bases not matched to a gene: 7. CDR1 and CDR2 from the germline V gene are SGHNT and YYREEE (reference sequence). This receptor was taken from a man aged 18 to 29 with active or convalescent COVID-19. The chain combines TRBV5-4 with TRBJ1-4, with TRBD1 matching over 10 bases. The sequenced material came from peripheral blood. For the CDR3, the DNA is TGTGCCAGCAGCGCCCCGGGACAGGGGTTTGAAAAACTGTTTTTT. This translates into CASSAPGQGFEKLFF.